This T cell receptor beta chain was sequenced in a study of T cell changes during pregnancy in multiple sclerosis. This clone was found once. Clones were sequenced by immunoSEQ multiplex PCR, and TCRdb holds only the in-frame ones, with some missing. The data contain 65,000 to 85,000 clones, approximately 89% of them singletons. The sample consisted of peripheral blood, taken in the second trimester of pregnancy. The clonotype originates from a female donor with multiple sclerosis, enrolled in a pregnancy study.

CDR3 in amino acids: CASSQALISDRPPEQFF. CDR3 sequence (DNA): TGCGCCAGCAGCCAAGCTTTGATTAGCGACCGCCCGCCTGAGCAGTTCTTC. The chain recombines TRBV4-1 with TRBJ2-1; D possibly corresponds to TRBD2 (5 bases). The ends were cut back, 1 base at V and 9 bases at J, with 22 bases in the middle. The V gene's germline CDR1 is MGHRA and CDR2 YSYEKL. The CDR3 has 17 amino acids.